The sequence of this T cell receptor beta chain was determined in a study of identical twins. General study points: Cross-sectional statistics, not tracking of the same donors, supported the conclusions. Out-of-frame beta chain sequences displayed weaker excess sharing between twins. Analyses based on zero insertions could be partly confounded by invariant MAIT and iNKT cells.

V lost 5 bases to trimming and J lost 7 bases, with 11 bases between them. CDR3 size: 12 residues. CDR1 SGHAT and CDR2 FQNNGV come from the germline V gene. Concerning this clonotype itself: Its antigen is as yet unknown.

One entry per CDR3 protein results from TCRdb running MiXCR on the 5' RACE reads. Of roughly 770,000 distinct CDR3 sequences detected, 15% to 20% appear once; the ten largest clones hold over 10%. This sample also belongs to another study, concerning T cells expressing NK-cell markers. This second report adds: With respect to HCMV, seven of the eight sequenced donors were seropositive, and one was seronegative.

The clonotype was recovered from a woman younger than 35 in good health. V usage is TRBV11-2 and J usage is TRBJ2-5; unclear D gene. Sequenced: PBMCs. The CDR3 nucleotides are TGTGCCAGCAGCCCCCAGCTAACGACCCAGTACTTC. Translation gives CASSPQLTTQYF.